These 32 T cell receptor beta chains originate from one sample sequenced in a study of T cells in Graves' hyperthyroidism and ophthalmopathy. TCR beta CDR3 region amplification was performed from RNA transcripts. HTBI primers were the set used in a first-round RT-PCR of the TCR CDR3. TCRdb analysed the multiplex PCR reads with MiXCR anew, one entry per CDR3 protein. Of roughly 800,000 distinct CDR3 sequences listed, 35% to 40% are singletons. Sequenced material: blood. All receptors derive from a young man with Graves' hyperthyroidism.

This clonotype was seen a handful of times. This sequence joins TRBV9 and TRBJ2-7; the D is unclear. Per the germline V gene, CDR1 is SGDLS and CDR2 is YYNGEE. The CDR3 is 13 amino acids. V was shortened by 5 bases and J by 3 bases, with 12 bases between the two germline ends. The DNA of the CDR3 is TGTGCCAGCAGTTACTCGTGGAGCTACGAGCAGTACTTC. Its translation is CASSYSWSYEQYF.

The CDR3 nucleotides read TGTGCCACGGGACAGACTGGGGCCAACGTCCTGACTTTC. The encoded protein is CATGQTGANVLTF. This chain connects TRBV10-3 to TRBJ2-6; TRBD1 aligns across 7 bases. V was clipped by 10 bases and J by 2 bases; unmatched bases: 2. The CDR3 is 13 residues long. Germline values: CDR1 ENHRY, CDR2 SYGVKD.

Only a few counts were recorded for this clonotype. An end of the junction differs from the germline gene, which may be a read error. V gene TRBV7-2 combines with J gene TRBJ1-6; 9 bases align to TRBD1. CDR3 length: 15 amino acids. Germline CDR1 SGHTA, CDR2 FQGNSA. The CDR3 sequence is CASSQEGQGPSPLHF. Written as DNA, the CDR3 is TGCGCCAGCAGCCAAGAGGGACAGGGACCTTCACCCCTCCACTTT.

In regard to this clonotype: A read error is possible here, since a much larger clone lies one base away. The chain is built from TRBV7-9 and TRBJ2-7; TRBD1 or TRBD2 may be the D gene (5 bases each). CDR1 is SEHNR, CDR2 FQNEAQ, per germline (reference sequence). Between the trimmed V and J ends, which lost 0 bases and 5 bases, there was a span of 8 bases. The CDR3 extends over 13 amino acids. Here the CDR3 DNA reads TGTGCCAGCAGCTTAGCCAGGGACGACGAGCAGTACTTC. Its protein is CASSLARDDEQYF.

This clonotype has just one count. This may come from a read error, since a much larger clone is one base off. The chain recombines TRBV19 with TRBJ1-6, with TRBD1 as a possible D gene (6 bases). Germline lookup yields CDR1 LNHDA and CDR2 SQIVND (reference sequence). CDR3 length equals 13 residues. The CDR3 protein is CVSSPKGDSPLHF. The CDR3 DNA reads as TGTGTCAGTAGTCCCAAGGGGGATTCACCCCTCCACTTT.

This clonotype was observed a few times. This sequence joins TRBV4-1 and TRBJ1-1, with a tentative D call TRBD1 (6 bases). V lost 3 bases and J 4 bases, leaving 15 bases between the germline ends. Looked up from germline, CDR1 is MGHRA and CDR2 is YSYEKL. The CDR3 consists of 15 residues. The CDR3 spells CASSQAYRVGTEAFF. CDR3 DNA: TGCGCCAGCAGCCAGGCCTACAGGGTTGGCACTGAAGCTTTCTTT.

The V and J genes are TRBV24-1 and TRBJ2-2, with TRBD1 matching over 9 bases. The germline gives CDR1 KGHDR, CDR2 SFDVKD. V dropped 3 bases and J dropped 0; count of bases not matched to a gene: 4. The CDR3 totals 17 residues. This chain's CDR3 is CATSDPRQGANTGELFF. Here the CDR3 DNA reads TGTGCCACCAGTGATCCTAGACAGGGGGCGAACACCGGGGAGCTGTTTTTT.

V gene TRBV5-1 combines with J gene TRBJ2-7; 8 positions agree with TRBD1. V was pared by 4 bases and J by 6 bases, with 3 bases of the junction left unmatched. CDR1 and CDR2 from the germline V gene are SGHRS and YFSETQ. This CDR3 region has 12 residues. CDR3 bases: TGCGCCAGCAGCCACGACAGGGGCGAGCAGTACTTC. Translated: CASSHDRGEQYF.

The CDR3 protein is CASRQTGGRTGELFF. The CDR3 nucleotides read TGTGCCAGCAGGCAAACAGGGGGCCGCACCGGGGAGCTGTTTTTT. The chain carries TRBV7-2 and TRBJ2-2; 9 bases are a match to TRBD1. V lost 6 bases and J lost 4; bases outside the gene matches: 6. The germline V gene has CDR1 SGHTA and CDR2 FQGNSA. The CDR3 has 15 amino acids. The entire variable domain, with the rest obtained from reference TRBV7-2 and TRBJ2-2, is as follows: GAGVSQSPSNKVTEKGKDVELRCDPISGHTALYWYRQSLGQGLEFLIYFQGNSAPDKSGLPSDRFSAERTGGSVSTLTIQRTQQEDSAVYLCASRQTGGRTGELFFGEGSRLTVL.

The gene calls are TRBV7-9 and TRBJ2-5; the D gene could be TRBD1 or TRBD2 (5 bases each). The CDR3 consists of 19 residues. V lost 5 bases and J 0 bases, leaving 25 bases between the germline ends. Looked up from germline, CDR1 is SEHNR and CDR2 is FQNEAQ (reference sequence). CDR3 amino acids: CASSPSLTGTSYHQETQYF. The CDR3 coding sequence is TGTGCCAGCAGCCCTAGCTTAACCGGGACCAGCTACCACCAAGAGACCCAGTACTTC.

This clonotype came up once. This chain connects TRBV6-6 to TRBJ2-7; D is unresolved. CDR1 is MNHNY, CDR2 SVGAGI, per germline (reference sequence). Trimming shortened V by 0 bases and J by 7 bases, and 10 bases separated the two germline ends. The CDR3 has 13 residues. CDR3 sequence reads: CASSYSGVGEQYF. The CDR3 DNA reads TGTGCCAGCAGTTACTCGGGTGTTGGGGAGCAGTACTTC.

With respect to this clonotype: At one end the junction does not follow the germline gene, possibly because of a read error. The chain uses TRBV4-1 and TRBJ1-1; D call uncertain. Germline V gene data show CDR1 as MGHRA and CDR2 as YSYEKL. The CDR3 contains 12 residues. The CDR3 region is CTSSHPGTEAFF. CDR3 nucleotide sequence: TGCACCAGCAGCCATCCTGGCACTGAAGCTTTCTTT.

This clonotype was detected only once. One end of the junction is discordant with germline, which a read error may explain. The chain carries TRBV5-1 and TRBJ2-7; 11 bases are shared with TRBD2. Looked up from germline, CDR1 is SGHRS and CDR2 is YFSETQ. This CDR3 comprises 15 residues. CDR3: CVSSSLAGGHYEQYF. CDR3 sequence (DNA): TGCGTCAGCAGTTCCCTAGCGGGAGGCCACTACGAGCAGTACTTC.

This clonotype was recorded a few times. A much larger clone differs from this one at a single base, so this may be a read error. This chain links TRBV7-2 with TRBJ1-3, with a possible D match to TRBD1 (6 bases). The V gene lost 3 bases and the J gene lost 6 bases, with 9 bases spanning the gap. This CDR3 is built from 13 residues. Germline CDR1 and CDR2: SGHTA and FQGNSA. The CDR3 loop reads CASSFNRENTIYF. The CDR3 DNA reads TGTGCCAGCAGCTTTAACAGGGAAAACACCATATATTTT.

This rearrangement joins TRBV6-1 to TRBJ2-5, with 7 bases that match TRBD1. With 6 bases clipped from V and 1 base from J, the junction kept 11 bases outside the gene matches. The germline V gene encodes CDR1 MNHNS and CDR2 SASEGT. CDR3 length equals 16 residues. For the CDR3, the DNA is TGTGCCAGCAGGGGCAGACAGGGCGGAATCCAAGAGACCCAGTACTTC. Translating it yields CASRGRQGGIQETQYF.

V gene TRBV7-2 combines with J gene TRBJ2-7; 10 bases agree with TRBD2. The CDR3 extends over 16 amino acids. Germline loops: CDR1 SGHTA, CDR2 FQGNSA. Trimming cost V 1 base and J 6 bases; bases outside gene matches: 9. CDR3 DNA sequence: TGTGCCAGCAGCTTAGGGTTAGCTAGCGGGAGCGGCGAGCAGTACTTC. The encoded protein is CASSLGLASGSGEQYF.

The V call is TRBV12-3 or TRBV12-4, the J call TRBJ1-6; the D is unclear. The CDR3 is 14 residues long. The V and J ends lost 1 base and 9 bases respectively, with 10 bases between them. CDR3 amino acids: CASSLDGSISPLHF. The CDR3 DNA sequence: TGTGCCAGCAGTTTAGACGGCTCAATTTCACCCCTCCACTTT.

This chain joins TRBV10-3 and TRBJ1-5, with D maybe TRBD1 (6 bases). V gave up 4 bases and J gave up 6 bases, with 22 bases separating them. The CDR3 runs 17 residues. Germline-derived CDR1 and CDR2 are ENHRY and SYGVKD. The CDR3 nucleotides read TGTGCCATCAGTGCTACAGACCACAGGGTCGATAGTCAGCCCCAGCATTTT. Translating it yields CAISATDHRVDSQPQHF.

Comments on this clonotype: Because it lacks the conserved phenylalanine or tryptophan at the end, this CDR3 is likely a read error. No DNA is shown, since the ends of the CDR3 on it are uncertain; the CDR3 is the one TCRdb lists. The V and J genes are TRBV29-1 and TRBJ2-6; the table's D call, TRBD1, was not checked against the DNA. Counting both end residues, the CDR3 totals 10 amino acids. Germline assignment: CDR1 SQVTM and CDR2 ANQGSEA. The CDR3 region is CSVDASGGTL.

This clonotype was observed a single time. The chain employs TRBV29-1 and TRBJ2-5; 7 bases line up with TRBD2. Looked up from germline, CDR1 is SQVTM and CDR2 is ANQGSEA. The CDR3 runs 13 residues. V lost 6 bases and J lost 2; bases outside the gene matches: 6. The CDR3 loop is CSVAAGLQETQYF. DNA of the CDR3: TGCAGCGTAGCAGCGGGACTACAAGAGACCCAGTACTTC.

Many counts were recorded for this clonotype. The chain combines TRBV20-1 with TRBJ2-6; D remains unclear. Germline loops: CDR1 DFQATT, CDR2 SNEGSKA (reference sequence). The CDR3 consists of 14 residues. Trimming shortened V by 0 bases and J by 2 bases, and 5 bases separated the two germline ends. The CDR3 region has the DNA TGCAGTGCTAGAGAGGGTACTGGGGCCAACGTCCTGACTTTC. It specifies CSAREGTGANVLTF.

V is TRBV6-5 and J is TRBJ1-3; 7 bases agree with TRBD1. This CDR3 is 18 amino acids long. The V gene end was trimmed by 5 bases and the J gene end by 0 bases; junction bases not matched to a gene: 13. Germline CDR1 MNHEY, CDR2 SVGAGI. CDR3 in DNA: TGTGCCAGCAGTCCAGAGGGGACAGCGTCATACTCTGGAAACACCATATATTTT. Its protein is CASSPEGTASYSGNTIYF.

The V and J genes are TRBV12-3 or TRBV12-4 and TRBJ1-4; tentatively, D is TRBD1 (5 bases). V was clipped by 5 bases and J by 5 bases, with 12 bases between them. The length of the CDR3 is 14 residues. The CDR3 sequence: CASSADSLNEKLFF. CDR3 sequence (DNA): TGTGCCAGCAGTGCAGACAGCCTAAATGAAAAACTGTTTTTT.

This chain links TRBV4-1 with TRBJ1-2; the D gene is possibly TRBD1 (6 bases). CDR1 and CDR2 (germline): MGHRA, YSYEKL. V was pared by 3 bases and J by 8 bases, with 13 bases between. The CDR3 is 13 amino acids. The CDR3 region has the DNA TGCGCCAGCAGCCACACAGGGACCCGAGGCTACACCTTC. Amino acids: CASSHTGTRGYTF.

V usage is TRBV2 and J usage is TRBJ2-7; TRBD2 is a possible D gene (6 bases). V gave up 6 bases and J gave up 7 bases, with 16 bases separating them. The CDR3 covers 13 residues. Per germline, CDR1 SNHLY and CDR2 FYNNEI. In DNA, the CDR3 is TGTGCCAGCAGACTTACAAGGCGGGATGAGCAGTACTTC. It translates to CASRLTRRDEQYF.

The gene calls are TRBV5-8 and TRBJ2-5, with 7 nucleotides matching TRBD2. V lost 4 bases and J lost 5; bases outside the gene matches: 11. This CDR3 is 15 amino acids long. Germline V gene data show CDR1 as SGHTS and CDR2 as YDEGEE. CDR3 sequence reads: CASSPGAGVGETQYF. The CDR3 DNA follows: TGTGCCAGCAGCCCTGGGGCGGGAGTCGGGGAGACCCAGTACTTC.

The chain carries TRBV7-2 and TRBJ1-2, with D maybe TRBD1 (5 bases). Germline V gene sequence: CDR1 SGHTA, CDR2 FQGNSA. The V end was cut by 2 bases, the J end by 0 bases, with 16 bases between. This CDR3 is 17 amino acids long. This chain's CDR3 is CASSLQVSGGANYGYTF. DNA for the CDR3: TGTGCCAGCAGCTTACAGGTCTCCGGGGGAGCTAACTATGGCTACACCTTC.

This clonotype was seen repeatedly, ten times or more. The J gene is TRBJ2-7, the V gene TRBV25-1, with D perhaps assigned TRBD1 or TRBD2 (5 bases each). Per the germline V gene, CDR1 is MGHDK and CDR2 is SYGVNS. V lost 6 bases to trimming and J lost 2 bases, with 17 bases between them. The CDR3 is made up of 15 amino acids. The CDR3 nucleotides read TGTGCCAGCAGCGACGGACTGGACATGACCTACGAGCAGTACTTC. Its protein product is CASSDGLDMTYEQYF.

The chain links TRBV29-1 to TRBJ2-5; 8 nucleotides agree with TRBD1. Losses at the gene ends were 7 bases for V and 7 bases for J; bases not matched to a gene: 5. Germline CDR1 and CDR2: SQVTM and ANQGSEA. The CDR3 covers 11 residues. The CDR3 is CSGDRGGTQYF. CDR3 nucleotides: TGCAGCGGCGACAGGGGTGGGACCCAGTACTTC.

This sequence joins TRBV7-2 and TRBJ2-5, with a possible D match to TRBD2 (5 bases). This CDR3 spans 16 amino acids. Germline CDR1 SGHTA, CDR2 FQGNSA. V was clipped by 5 bases and J by 2 bases, with 18 bases between them. The CDR3 DNA follows: TGTGCCAGCAGCGTTTCGGGATGGACGGCACAAGAGACCCAGTACTTC. Translation gives CASSVSGWTAQETQYF.

This clonotype showed up many times. The gene calls are TRBV15 and TRBJ2-7, with unresolved D. In germline, CDR1 is LNHNV, CDR2 YYDKDF (reference sequence). The CDR3 has 14 residues. Trimming left V 1 base short and J 1 base short, with 8 bases between. This CDR3 is CATSRVSGSYEQYF. DNA for the CDR3: TGTGCCACCAGCAGAGTTTCGGGTTCCTACGAGCAGTACTTC.

This clonotype was observed a few times. The junction departs from germline at one end; a sequencing error may be responsible. This chain joins TRBV4-1 and TRBJ2-7; the match to TRBD1 covers 12 bases. Germline CDR1 MGHRA, CDR2 YSYEKL. The CDR3 contains 15 residues. The CDR3 loop reads CASSQGTGGPYEQYF. The CDR3, as DNA: TGTGCCAGCAGCCAAGGGACAGGGGGCCCCTACGAGCAGTACTTC.